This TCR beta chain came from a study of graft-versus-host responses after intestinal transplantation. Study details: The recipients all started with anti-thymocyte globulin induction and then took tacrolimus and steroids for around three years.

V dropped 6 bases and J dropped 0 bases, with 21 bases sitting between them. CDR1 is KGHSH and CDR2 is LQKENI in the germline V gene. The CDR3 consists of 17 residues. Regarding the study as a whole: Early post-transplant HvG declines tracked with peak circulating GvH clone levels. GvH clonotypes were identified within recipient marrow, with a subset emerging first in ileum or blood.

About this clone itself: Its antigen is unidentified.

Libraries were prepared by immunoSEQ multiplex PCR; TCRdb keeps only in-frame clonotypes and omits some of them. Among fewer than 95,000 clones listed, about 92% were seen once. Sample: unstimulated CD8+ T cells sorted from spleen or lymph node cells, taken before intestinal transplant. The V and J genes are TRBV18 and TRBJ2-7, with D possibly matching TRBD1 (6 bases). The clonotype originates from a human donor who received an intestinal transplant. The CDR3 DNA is TGTGCCAGCTCGCAACAGGGTGATCCTTCAAACTCCTACGAGCAGTACTTC. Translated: CASSQQGDPSNSYEQYF.